The rows below give T cell receptor beta chains drawn from one sample of a study of shared clonotypes between healthy human individuals. The protocol was immunoSEQ multiplex PCR, while the TCRdb copy is restricted to in-frame clones and leaves out a portion. The sample records about 1.4 million clones, roughly 96% being singletons. The sample taken for sequencing was naive CD4+ T cells sorted from blood. Source of these receptors: a young man in good health. Each CDR3 is given with its conserved first and last residue. A D gene is named only where the DNA matches it firmly. Clone size appears in some rows only: once, few, many, or a class for an expanded clone.

d_call | clone_size | j_call | v_call | cdr3_aa | cdr3_nt
NA | NA | TRBJ1-2 | TRBV6-1 | CASRNPQQLFGYTF | TGTGCCAGCAGGAACCCGCAACAGTTGTTCGGCTACACCTTC
NA | NA | TRBJ2-7 | TRBV7-2 | CASSLALSASYEQYF | TGTGCCAGCAGCTTAGCGCTATCCGCGTCCTACGAGCAGTACTTC
NA | NA | TRBJ2-1 | TRBV7-8 | CASSLGVQRPYNEQFF | TGTGCCAGCAGCTTAGGCGTCCAAAGGCCATACAATGAGCAGTTCTTC
NA | NA | TRBJ2-7 | TRBV2 | CASSPGRSSYEQYF | TGTGCCAGCAGTCCAGGTAGGAGCTCCTACGAGCAGTACTTC
TRBD2 | NA | TRBJ2-1 | TRBV15 | CATSRDGAGGSQFF | TGTGCCACCAGCAGAGATGGGGCGGGAGGCTCGCAGTTCTTC
NA | NA | TRBJ2-1 | TRBV19 | CASSISGLSYNEQFF | TGTGCCAGTAGTATTTCCGGTCTCTCCTACAATGAGCAGTTCTTC
TRBD2 | NA | TRBJ2-7 | TRBV28 | CASTVAGNSYEQYF | TGTGCCAGCACCGTAGCGGGGAACTCCTACGAGCAGTACTTC
NA | NA | TRBJ2-2 | TRBV5-1 | CASRGSTNTGELFF | TGCGCCAGCCGAGGCAGCACGAACACCGGGGAGCTGTTTTTT
NA | NA | TRBJ1-5 | TRBV7-9 | CASSLGHQPQHF | TGTGCCAGCAGCTTAGGTCATCAGCCCCAGCATTTT
NA | NA | TRBJ2-5 | TRBV2 | CASSLLDQETQYF | TGTGCCAGCAGCCTGCTAGATCAAGAGACCCAGTACTTC
NA | NA | TRBJ1-1 | TRBV5-4 | CASRDSMNTEAFF | TGTGCCAGCAGGGACTCAATGAACACTGAAGCTTTCTTT
TRBD1 | NA | TRBJ1-1 | TRBV7-2 | CASSLTGVQAFF | TGTGCCAGCAGCTTAACAGGGGTCCAAGCCTTCTTT
TRBD1 | NA | TRBJ2-7 | TRBV5-1 | CASSLGGTGLYEQYF | TGCGCCAGCAGCTTAGGCGGGACAGGGCTATACGAGCAGTACTTC
NA | NA | TRBJ1-2 | TRBV2 | CASSVDRGGVYGYTF | TGTGCCAGCAGTGTTGATAGGGGAGGAGTCTATGGCTACACCTTC
NA | NA | TRBJ2-2 | TRBV5-1 | CASSLAQTGELFF | TGCGCCAGCAGCTTGGCTCAGACCGGGGAGCTGTTTTTT
NA | NA | TRBJ1-2 | TRBV5-5 | CASSTGSNYGYTF | TGTGCCAGCAGCACAGGGTCTAACTATGGCTACACCTTC
TRBD2 | NA | TRBJ2-3 | TRBV25-1 | CASGSSAGGTDTQYF | TGTGCCAGCGGATCTTCGGCGGGAGGCACAGATACGCAGTATTTT
NA | once | TRBJ2-1 | TRBV28 | CASSYRGRGSYNEQFF | TGTGCCAGCAGTTATAGGGGGCGGGGAAGTTACAATGAGCAGTTCTTC
TRBD1 | NA | TRBJ1-4 | TRBV30 | CACSAGTGYEKLFF | TGTGCCTGTTCCGCCGGGACAGGGTACGAAAAACTGTTTTTT
TRBD1 | NA | TRBJ2-5 | TRBV5-4 | CASSLTLGTEETQYF | TGTGCCAGCAGCTTGACTTTGGGGACAGAAGAGACCCAGTACTTC
NA | NA | TRBJ1-5 | TRBV28 | CASRVPGQPQHF | TGTGCCAGCAGGGTCCCAGGTCAGCCCCAGCATTTT
TRBD2 | NA | TRBJ2-2 | TRBV25-1 | CASSTTSLNRNGELFF | TGTGCCAGCAGTACGACTAGCCTGAATAGAAACGGGGAGCTGTTTTTT
TRBD2 | NA | TRBJ2-1 | TRBV2 | CASRRTSGTGEQFF | TGTGCCAGCAGGCGGACTAGCGGGACGGGGGAGCAGTTCTTC
TRBD2 | NA | TRBJ2-1 | TRBV30 | CAWILGLAGVNYNEQFF | TGTGCCTGGATTTTAGGGCTAGCGGGAGTGAACTACAATGAGCAGTTCTTC
TRBD2 | NA | TRBJ2-1 | TRBV5-1 | CASSFGLALGNEQFF | TGCGCCAGCAGTTTTGGACTAGCTTTAGGCAATGAGCAGTTCTTC
TRBD1 | NA | TRBJ2-3 | TRBV9 | CASSDGQGALGTDTQYF | TGTGCCAGCAGCGACGGACAGGGGGCCCTAGGAACAGATACGCAGTATTTT
NA | NA | TRBJ2-7 | TRBV6-6 | CASSLRGETYEQYF | TGTGCCAGCAGTTTAAGGGGGGAGACCTACGAGCAGTACTTC
NA | NA | TRBJ2-5 | TRBV18 | CASSSVPGQETQYF | TGTGCCAGCTCATCCGTACCCGGTCAAGAGACCCAGTACTTC
NA | NA | TRBJ1-1 | TRBV12-5 | CASGLDGGTEAFF | TGTGCTAGTGGTTTGGACGGGGGCACTGAAGCTTTCTTT
NA | NA | TRBJ2-1 | TRBV5-1 | CASSRRGLSNEQFF | TGCGCCAGCAGCCGAAGGGGACTCTCCAATGAGCAGTTCTTC
TRBD1 | NA | TRBJ2-7 | TRBV2 | CASSAVGQGNYEQYF | TGTGCCAGCAGTGCCGTGGGACAGGGCAACTACGAGCAGTACTTC
TRBD2 | NA | TRBJ2-1 | TRBV27 | CASSGEKTSGRVPSYNEQFF | TGTGCCAGCAGTGGGGAAAAGACTAGCGGGAGAGTTCCCTCCTACAATGAGCAGTTCTTC
TRBD1 | NA | TRBJ2-7 | TRBV11-2 | CASTRDRINYEQYF | TGTGCCAGCACCCGGGACAGGATAAACTACGAGCAGTACTTC
NA | NA | TRBJ2-5 | TRBV5-4 | CASSSVMAGEETQYF | TGTGCCAGCAGCTCCGTTATGGCTGGGGAAGAGACCCAGTACTTC
NA | NA | TRBJ2-5 | TRBV5-5 | CASRAGDGTGVRETQYF | TGTGCCAGCAGGGCGGGGGACGGGACAGGTGTTCGGGAGACCCAGTACTTC
NA | NA | TRBJ2-5 | TRBV6-1 | CASSEAIDIWIDQGWETQYF | TGTGCCAGCAGTGAAGCGATAGATATTTGGATAGACCAGGGCTGGGAGACCCAGTACTTC
NA | NA | TRBJ1-1 | TRBV25-1 | CASSASQGLGNENTEAFF | TGTGCCAGCAGTGCATCACAGGGTTTAGGGAACGAGAACACTGAAGCTTTCTTT
TRBD2 | NA | TRBJ2-1 | TRBV28 | CASSSGSSGSRGEQFF | TGTGCCAGCAGTTCGGGCTCTAGCGGGAGTAGAGGTGAGCAGTTCTTC
NA | NA | TRBJ2-7 | TRBV5-1 | CASSTDGSYEQYF | TGCGCCAGCAGCACGGACGGTTCCTACGAGCAGTACTTC
NA | NA | TRBJ2-5 | TRBV11-3 | CASSTYRGGQETQYF | TGTGCCAGCAGCACCTACAGGGGAGGGCAAGAGACCCAGTACTTC
NA | NA | TRBJ2-7 | TRBV5-1 | CASRLDSILSYEQYF | TGCGCCAGCCGATTAGACAGTATCCTCTCCTACGAGCAGTACTTC
TRBD1 | NA | TRBJ2-1 | TRBV9 | CASSGVDRPLNNEQFF | TGTGCCAGCAGCGGGGTGGACAGGCCGTTGAACAATGAGCAGTTCTTC
NA | NA | TRBJ2-1 | TRBV28 | CASSFPADRHSYNEQFF | TGTGCCAGCAGTTTCCCCGCCGACAGACACTCCTACAATGAGCAGTTCTTC
NA | once | TRBJ2-1 | TRBV5-8 | CASSSPRRGYNEQFF | TGTGCCAGCAGCTCTCCCCGCAGGGGATACAATGAGCAGTTCTTC
TRBD1 | NA | TRBJ2-3 | TRBV28 | CASSFPTTGKDTQYF | TGTGCCAGCAGTTTCCCAACGACAGGGAAAGATACGCAGTATTTT
NA | NA | TRBJ1-1 | TRBV5-1 | CASSFLDSGRTEAFF | TGCGCCAGCAGCTTCCTGGACAGTGGACGAACTGAAGCTTTCTTT
NA | NA | TRBJ1-1 | TRBV2 | CASSPHAANTEAFF | TGTGCCAGCAGCCCCCATGCGGCGAACACTGAAGCTTTCTTT
NA | NA | TRBJ2-5 | TRBV7-6 | CASSLLGETQYF | TGTGCCAGCAGCTTACTCGGAGAGACCCAGTACTTC
NA | NA | TRBJ2-5 | TRBV5-1 | CASSNQDRGLAGAGETQYF | TGCGCCAGCAGCAACCAGGACAGGGGGCTAGCGGGAGCTGGAGAGACCCAGTACTTC
TRBD2 | once | TRBJ2-2 | TRBV15 | CATSRDRLAAGELFF | TGTGCCACCAGCAGAGATCGGCTAGCGGCCGGGGAGCTGTTTTTT